The 12 T cell receptor beta chains below come from one sample, sequenced in a study of human versus mouse CDR3 diversity and MHC coevolution. Libraries were prepared by immunoSEQ multiplex PCR; TCRdb keeps only in-frame clonotypes and omits some of them. Here the sample spans roughly 80,000 clones, roughly 93% being singletons. Sequenced: naive CD4+ T cells from blood. Subset indicated: CD45RO-negative CD62L-positive naive CD4 T cells. These receptors originate from a person aged 30 to 70 in good health.

This chain uses TRBV5-4 with TRBJ2-7; 10 bases map to TRBD1. V was clipped by 4 bases and J by 3 bases; unmatched bases: 7. The length of the CDR3 is 15 residues. Germline CDR1 and CDR2: SGHNT and YYREEE (reference sequence). The CDR3 loop reads CASSTRQGARYEQYF. CDR3 sequence (DNA): TGTGCCAGCAGCACCAGACAGGGGGCTCGCTACGAGCAGTACTTC. The whole variable domain, filled in from reference TRBV5-4 and TRBJ2-7, reads ETGVTQSPTHLIKTRGQQVTLRCSSQSGHNTVSWYQQALGQGPQFIFQYYREEENGRGNFPPRFSGLQFPNYSSELNVNALELDDSALYLCASSTRQGARYEQYFGPGTRLTVT.

The rearrangement links TRBV19 to TRBJ2-7; 9 bases are shared with TRBD1. With V trimmed by 6 bases and J by 6 bases, 12 bases remained unmatched. The CDR3 is made up of 15 amino acids. Germline CDR1 LNHDA, CDR2 SQIVND (reference sequence). The CDR3 protein is CASSQLDRGYPEQYF. The CDR3 DNA sequence: TGTGCCAGTAGCCAACTAGACAGGGGGTACCCCGAGCAGTACTTC.

As DNA, the CDR3 is TGTGCCAGCAATCCCGGGACATCTTGGGGCTACACCTTC. Protein sequence: CASNPGTSWGYTF. The chain employs TRBV6-5 and TRBJ1-2, with D tentatively TRBD1 (6 bases). The CDR3 is made up of 13 amino acids. Germline V lookup: CDR1 MNHEY, CDR2 SVGAGI. The ends were cut back, 7 bases at V and 8 bases at J, with 17 bases in the middle.

This clone has only one observation. One junction end does not reproduce the germline sequence, and a read error may be involved. The J gene is TRBJ1-6, the V gene TRBV27; 7 bases match TRBD1. Germline values: CDR1 MNHEY, CDR2 SMNVEV (reference sequence). This CDR3 is 17 amino acids long. The CDR3 region has the DNA TGTGCCAGCAGTTTCAGACAGGGTGCGTCTGGGAATTCCCCCCTCCACTTT. It codes for CASSFRQGASGNSPLHF.

The CDR3 sequence is CASSVRDADTEAFF. The CDR3 coding sequence is TGTGCCAGCAGCGTCAGGGATGCCGACACTGAAGCTTTCTTT. The chain links TRBV7-9 to TRBJ1-1, with D perhaps TRBD1 (5 bases). CDR3 length equals 14 residues. Germline CDR1 reads SEHNR; CDR2 reads FQNEAQ (reference sequence). Deletions cut 5 bases from V and 3 bases from J, with 13 bases between. The variable domain in full, with the rest retrieved from reference TRBV7-9 and TRBJ1-1, is DTGVSQNPRHKITKRGQNVTFRCDPISEHNRLYWYRQTLGQGPEFLTYFQNEAQLEKSRLLSDRFSAERPKGSFSTLEIQRTEQGDSAMYLCASSVRDADTEAFFGQGTRLTVV.

This rearrangement joins TRBV7-3 to TRBJ1-6; a possible D gene is TRBD1 (5 bases). V was trimmed by 5 bases and J by 9 bases, leaving 20 bases between them. CDR3 length equals 16 residues. In germline, CDR1 is SGHTA, CDR2 FQGTGA. The chain's CDR3 is CASSRGTGNGGSPLHF. DNA of the CDR3: TGTGCCAGCAGCCGCGGGACGGGAAACGGGGGTTCACCCCTCCACTTT.

The count of this clone is one. The chain couples TRBV7-3 to TRBJ2-1; TRBD2 agrees at 7 bases. The CDR3 is 15 amino acids. Germline-derived CDR1 and CDR2 are SGHTA and FQGTGA. The trim removed 4 bases at V and 0 bases at J, leaving 3 bases unmatched. In DNA, the CDR3 is TGTGCCAGCAGCTCCGTAGCGGGCTCCTACAATGAGCAGTTCTTC. Its protein product is CASSSVAGSYNEQFF.

In this sample, this clone turned up once. The V call is TRBV19, the J call TRBJ2-1; possible D gene TRBD2, 5 bases. The CDR3 length is 16 residues. V was clipped by 5 bases and J by 0 bases, with 14 bases between them. Germline lookup yields CDR1 LNHDA and CDR2 SQIVND (reference sequence). CDR3 nucleotide sequence: TGTGCCAGTAGTCCTCTTGCGGGCCCCTCCTACAATGAGCAGTTCTTC. As protein: CASSPLAGPSYNEQFF.

This chain links TRBV27 with TRBJ1-1, with D hard to call. Between the trimmed V and J ends, which lost 7 bases and 0 bases, there was a span of 21 bases. CDR3 length: 17 residues. Germline V gene lookup returns CDR1 MNHEY and CDR2 SMNVEV (reference sequence). CDR3 sequence: CASKKGLIGSVNTEAFF. The CDR3 region has the DNA TGTGCCAGCAAAAAAGGACTAATTGGCAGTGTGAACACTGAAGCTTTCTTT.

The chain combines TRBV28 with TRBJ1-5, with D possibly matching TRBD1 (6 bases). Germline-derived CDR1 and CDR2 are MDHEN and SYDVKM. Trimming removed 2 bases from V and 7 bases from J, with 18 bases in between. This CDR3 has 16 residues. The CDR3 sequence is CASSLTDRLREQPQHF. The CDR3, as DNA: TGTGCCAGCAGTTTAACGGACAGACTAAGGGAACAGCCCCAGCATTTT.

V gene TRBV5-1 combines with J gene TRBJ1-6; 9 nucleotides agree with TRBD1. This CDR3 region has 15 residues. CDR1 is SGHRS, CDR2 YFSETQ, per germline. The J segment lost 6 bases and the V segment lost 0 bases, leaving 1 base of the junction unmatched. The CDR3, as DNA: TGCGCCAGCAGCTTGGGGGACAGGGCTAATTCACCCCTCCACTTT. It codes for CASSLGDRANSPLHF.

The rearrangement joins TRBV18 to TRBJ1-1; D perhaps matches TRBD1 (5 bases). V was cut by 0 bases and J by 1 base, with 6 bases left in between. Germline V gives CDR1 KGHSH, CDR2 LQKENI. The CDR3 length is 14 residues. The CDR3 protein is CASSPPQGNTEAFF. CDR3 sequence (DNA): TGTGCCAGCTCACCACCTCAGGGGAACACTGAAGCTTTCTTT.